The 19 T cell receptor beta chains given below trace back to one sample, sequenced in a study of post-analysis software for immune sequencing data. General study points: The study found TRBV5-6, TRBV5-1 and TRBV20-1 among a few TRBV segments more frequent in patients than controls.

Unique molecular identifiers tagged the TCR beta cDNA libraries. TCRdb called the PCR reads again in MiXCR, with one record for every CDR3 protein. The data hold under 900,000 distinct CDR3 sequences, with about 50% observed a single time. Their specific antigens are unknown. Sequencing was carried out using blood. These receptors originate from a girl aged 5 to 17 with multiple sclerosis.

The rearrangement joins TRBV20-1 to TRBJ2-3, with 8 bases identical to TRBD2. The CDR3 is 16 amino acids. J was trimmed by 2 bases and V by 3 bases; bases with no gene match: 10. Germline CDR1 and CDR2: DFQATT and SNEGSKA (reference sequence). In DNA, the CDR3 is TGCAGTGCTAGGTCCAGCGGGAGTCGGGACACAGATACGCAGTATTTT. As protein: CSARSSGSRDTDTQYF.

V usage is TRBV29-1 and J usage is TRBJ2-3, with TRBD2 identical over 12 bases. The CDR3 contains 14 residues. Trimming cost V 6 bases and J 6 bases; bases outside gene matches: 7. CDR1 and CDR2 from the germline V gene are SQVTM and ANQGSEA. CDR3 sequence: CSVDLAGGKDTQYF. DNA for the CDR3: TGCAGCGTGGATCTAGCGGGAGGGAAGGATACGCAGTATTTT.

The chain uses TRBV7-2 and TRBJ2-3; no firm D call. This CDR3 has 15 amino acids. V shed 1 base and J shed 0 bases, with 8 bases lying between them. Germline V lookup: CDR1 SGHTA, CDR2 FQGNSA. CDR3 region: CASSLGWASTDTQYF. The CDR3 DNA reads TGTGCCAGCAGCTTAGGCTGGGCTAGCACAGATACGCAGTATTTT.

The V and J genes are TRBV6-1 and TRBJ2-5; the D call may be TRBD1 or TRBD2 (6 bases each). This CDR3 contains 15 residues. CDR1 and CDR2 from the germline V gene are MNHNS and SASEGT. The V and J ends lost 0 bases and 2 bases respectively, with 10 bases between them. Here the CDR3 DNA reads TGTGCCAGCAGTGAAGCAGGGGGGTCTCAAGAGACCCAGTACTTC. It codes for CASSEAGGSQETQYF.

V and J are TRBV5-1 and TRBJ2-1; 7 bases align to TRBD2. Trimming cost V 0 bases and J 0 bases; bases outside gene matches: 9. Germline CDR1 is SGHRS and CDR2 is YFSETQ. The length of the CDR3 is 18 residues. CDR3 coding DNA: TGCGCCAGCAGCTTGGTGGGTAGCGGCGGGAGCTCCTACAATGAGCAGTTCTTC. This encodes CASSLVGSGGSSYNEQFF.

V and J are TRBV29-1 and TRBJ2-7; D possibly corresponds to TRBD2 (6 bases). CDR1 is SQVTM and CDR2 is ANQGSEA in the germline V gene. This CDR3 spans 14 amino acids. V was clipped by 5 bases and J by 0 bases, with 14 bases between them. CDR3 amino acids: CSVSGLLDSYEQYF. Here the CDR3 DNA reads TGCAGCGTTTCGGGACTCCTAGACTCCTACGAGCAGTACTTC.

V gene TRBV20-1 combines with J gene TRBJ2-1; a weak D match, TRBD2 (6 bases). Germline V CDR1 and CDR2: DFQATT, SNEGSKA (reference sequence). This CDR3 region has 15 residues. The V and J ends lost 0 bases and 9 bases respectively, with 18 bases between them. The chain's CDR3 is CSARDLRTKFSEQFF. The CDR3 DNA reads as TGCAGTGCTAGAGATCTGAGGACTAAGTTTTCTGAGCAGTTCTTC.

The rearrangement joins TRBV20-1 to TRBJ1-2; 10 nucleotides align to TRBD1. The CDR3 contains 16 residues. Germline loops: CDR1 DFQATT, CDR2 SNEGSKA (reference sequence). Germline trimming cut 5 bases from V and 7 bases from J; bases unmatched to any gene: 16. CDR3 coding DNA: TGCAGTGCTCCCGTCCGGGACAGGGGAATGCGGATTGGCTACACCTTC. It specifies CSAPVRDRGMRIGYTF.

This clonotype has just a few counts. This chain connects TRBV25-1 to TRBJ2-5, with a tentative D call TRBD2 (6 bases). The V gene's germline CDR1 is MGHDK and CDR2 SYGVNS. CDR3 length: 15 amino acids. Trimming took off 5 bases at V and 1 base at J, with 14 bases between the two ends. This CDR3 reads CASSRAQAGQETQYF. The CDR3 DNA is TGTGCCAGCAGTCGGGCACAAGCGGGCCAAGAGACCCAGTACTTC.

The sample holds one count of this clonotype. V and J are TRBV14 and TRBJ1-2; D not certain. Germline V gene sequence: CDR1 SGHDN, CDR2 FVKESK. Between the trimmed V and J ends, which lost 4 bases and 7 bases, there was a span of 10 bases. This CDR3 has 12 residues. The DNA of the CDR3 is TGTGCCAGCAGCCCATCTAATACTGGCTACACCTTC. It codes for CASSPSNTGYTF.

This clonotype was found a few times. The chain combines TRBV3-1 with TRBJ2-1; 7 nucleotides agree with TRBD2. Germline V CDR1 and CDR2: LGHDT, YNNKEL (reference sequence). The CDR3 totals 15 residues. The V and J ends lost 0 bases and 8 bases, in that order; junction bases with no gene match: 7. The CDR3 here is CASSQDGVGLDEQFF. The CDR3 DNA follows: TGTGCCAGCAGCCAAGATGGGGTAGGACTAGATGAGCAGTTCTTC.

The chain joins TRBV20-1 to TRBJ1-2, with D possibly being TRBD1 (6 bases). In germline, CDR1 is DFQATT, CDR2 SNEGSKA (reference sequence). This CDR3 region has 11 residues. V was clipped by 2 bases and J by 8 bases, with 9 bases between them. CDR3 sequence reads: CSARNREGYTF. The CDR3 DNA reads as TGCAGTGCTAGAAACAGGGAAGGCTACACCTTC.

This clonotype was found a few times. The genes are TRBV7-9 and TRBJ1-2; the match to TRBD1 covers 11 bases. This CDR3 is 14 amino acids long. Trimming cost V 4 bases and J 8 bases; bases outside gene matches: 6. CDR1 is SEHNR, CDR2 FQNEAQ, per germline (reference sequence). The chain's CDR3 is CASSSGQGDWGYTF. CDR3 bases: TGTGCCAGCAGCTCGGGACAGGGGGATTGGGGCTACACCTTC.

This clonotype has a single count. The CDR3 DNA reads as TGCAGTGCTAACCCGGACGGAACAAGGAACATTCAGTACTTC. Translation: CSANPDGTRNIQYF. The V gene is TRBV20-1, the J gene TRBJ2-4; no clear D gene. The CDR3 is made up of 14 amino acids. V gave up 4 bases and J gave up 7 bases, with 17 bases separating them. Germline V lookup: CDR1 DFQATT, CDR2 SNEGSKA (reference sequence).

Written as DNA, the CDR3 is TGTGCCACCAGCAGAGGGACTAGCGAAACAGATACGCAGTATTTT. Encoded protein: CATSRGTSETDTQYF. This chain joins TRBV15 and TRBJ2-3, with 9 nucleotides matching TRBD2. V shed 1 base, J shed 3 bases, and the junction held 2 bases outside the gene matches. This CDR3 is 15 amino acids long. Germline V gene lookup returns CDR1 LNHNV and CDR2 YYDKDF (reference sequence).

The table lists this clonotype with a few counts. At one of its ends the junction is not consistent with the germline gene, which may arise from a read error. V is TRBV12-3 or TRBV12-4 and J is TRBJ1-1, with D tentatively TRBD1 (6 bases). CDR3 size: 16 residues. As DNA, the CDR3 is TGTGCCAGCAGTTTAGATCCAGGGGTCTTGAACACTGAAGCATTCTTT. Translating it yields CASSLDPGVLNTEAFF.

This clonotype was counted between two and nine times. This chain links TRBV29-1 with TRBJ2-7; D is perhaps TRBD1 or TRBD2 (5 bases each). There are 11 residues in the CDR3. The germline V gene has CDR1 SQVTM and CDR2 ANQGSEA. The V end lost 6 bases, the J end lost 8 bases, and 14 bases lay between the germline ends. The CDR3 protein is CSVRGDQKQYF. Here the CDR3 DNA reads TGCAGCGTACGAGGGGACCAGAAGCAGTACTTC.

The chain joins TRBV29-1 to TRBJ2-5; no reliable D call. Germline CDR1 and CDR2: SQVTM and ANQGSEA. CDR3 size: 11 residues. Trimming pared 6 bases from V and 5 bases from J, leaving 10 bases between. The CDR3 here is CSVLTWETQYF. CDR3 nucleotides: TGCAGCGTACTTACTTGGGAGACCCAGTACTTC.

CDR3: CSATKTHTRDEAFF. In nucleotides, the CDR3 is TGCAGTGCCACAAAAACTCATACTCGTGATGAAGCTTTCTTT. The genes are TRBV20-1 and TRBJ1-1; D remains unclear. Deletions cut 6 bases from V and 7 bases from J, with 21 bases between. The CDR3 totals 14 residues. Per germline, CDR1 DFQATT and CDR2 SNEGSKA (reference sequence).